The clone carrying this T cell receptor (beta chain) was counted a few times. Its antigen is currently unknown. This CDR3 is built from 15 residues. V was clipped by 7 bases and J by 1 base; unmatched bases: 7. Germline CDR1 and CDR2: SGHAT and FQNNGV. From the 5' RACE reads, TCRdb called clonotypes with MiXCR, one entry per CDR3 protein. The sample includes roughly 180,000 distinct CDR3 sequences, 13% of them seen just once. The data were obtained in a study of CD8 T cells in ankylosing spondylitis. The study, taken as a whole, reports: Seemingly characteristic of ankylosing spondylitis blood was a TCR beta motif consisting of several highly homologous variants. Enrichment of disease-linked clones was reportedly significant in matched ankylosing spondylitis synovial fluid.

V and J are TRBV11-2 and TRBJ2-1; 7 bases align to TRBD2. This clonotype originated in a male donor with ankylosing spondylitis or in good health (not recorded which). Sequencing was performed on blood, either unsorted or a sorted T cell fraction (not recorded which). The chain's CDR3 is CASTPGRGSYNEQFF. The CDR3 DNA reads TGTGCCAGCACTCCAGGGCGGGGGTCCTACAATGAGCAGTTCTTC. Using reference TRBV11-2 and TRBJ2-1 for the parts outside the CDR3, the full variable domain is EAGVAQSPRYKIIEKRQSVAFWCNPISGHATLYWYQQILGQGPKLLIQFQNNGVVDDSQLPKDRFSAERLKGVDSTLKIQPAKLEDSAVYLCASTPGRGSYNEQFFGPGTRLTVL.